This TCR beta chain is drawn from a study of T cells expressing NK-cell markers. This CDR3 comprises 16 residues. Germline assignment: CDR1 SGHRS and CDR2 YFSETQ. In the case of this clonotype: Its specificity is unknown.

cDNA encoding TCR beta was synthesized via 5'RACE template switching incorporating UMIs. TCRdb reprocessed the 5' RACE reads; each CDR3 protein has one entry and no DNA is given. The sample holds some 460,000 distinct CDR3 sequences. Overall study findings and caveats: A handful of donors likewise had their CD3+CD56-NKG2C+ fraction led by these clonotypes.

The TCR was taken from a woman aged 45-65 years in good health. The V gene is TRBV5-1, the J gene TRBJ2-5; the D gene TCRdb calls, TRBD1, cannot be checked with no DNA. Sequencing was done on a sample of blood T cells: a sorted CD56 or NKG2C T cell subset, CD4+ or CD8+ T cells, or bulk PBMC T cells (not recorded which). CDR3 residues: CASSPIPGTGVETQYF.